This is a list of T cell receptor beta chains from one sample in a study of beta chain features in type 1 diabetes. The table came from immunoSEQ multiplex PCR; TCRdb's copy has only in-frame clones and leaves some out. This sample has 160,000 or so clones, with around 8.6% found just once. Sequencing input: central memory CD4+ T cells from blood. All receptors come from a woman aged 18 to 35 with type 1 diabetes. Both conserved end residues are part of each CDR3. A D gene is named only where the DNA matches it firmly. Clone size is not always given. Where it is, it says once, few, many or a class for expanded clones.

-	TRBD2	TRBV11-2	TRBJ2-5	CASSLTSGQETQYF	TGTGCCAGCAGCTTGACTAGCGGACAAGAGACCCAGTACTTC
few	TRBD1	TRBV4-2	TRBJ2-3	CASSQDRDSYTQYF	TGTGCCAGCAGCCAAGACCGGGACAGTTATACGCAGTATTTT
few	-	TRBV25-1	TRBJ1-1	CASKRAMNTEAFF	TGTGCCAGCAAGAGGGCCATGAACACTGAAGCTTTCTTT
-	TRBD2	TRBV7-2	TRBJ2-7	CASSLHSGSSYEQYF	TGTGCCAGCAGCTTACATAGCGGGTCCTCCTACGAGCAGTACTTC
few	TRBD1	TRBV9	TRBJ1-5	CASSVDPGGYGQPQHF	TGTGCCAGCAGCGTAGATCCAGGGGGCTACGGTCAGCCCCAGCATTTT
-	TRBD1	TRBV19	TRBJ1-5	CASTPQGNQPQHF	TGTGCCAGTACCCCACAGGGGAATCAGCCCCAGCATTTT
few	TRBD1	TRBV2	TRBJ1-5	CASSEANRGQPQHF	TGTGCCAGCAGTGAAGCAAACAGGGGGCAGCCCCAGCATTTT
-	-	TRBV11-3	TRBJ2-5	CASSLNEGRRETQYF	TGTGCCAGCAGCTTAAATGAGGGCAGGCGAGAGACCCAGTACTTC
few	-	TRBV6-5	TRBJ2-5	CASSPPGTPTPTQYF	TGTGCCAGCAGTCCCCCCGGGACTCCCACTCCGACCCAGTACTTC
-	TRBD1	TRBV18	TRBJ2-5	CASSLNRGQETQYF	TGTGCCAGCTCACTCAACAGGGGGCAGGAGACCCAGTACTTC
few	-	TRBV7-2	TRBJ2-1	CASSTRTYNEQFF	TGTGCCAGCAGCACGCGGACCTACAATGAGCAGTTCTTC
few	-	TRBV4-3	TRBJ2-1	CASSQGWSSYNEQFF	TGCGCCAGCAGCCAAGGCTGGAGCTCCTACAATGAGCAGTTCTTC
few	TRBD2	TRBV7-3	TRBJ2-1	CASSSGLAGNNEQFF	TGTGCCAGCAGCTCGGGACTAGCGGGGAACAATGAGCAGTTCTTC
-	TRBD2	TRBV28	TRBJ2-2	CASRVAGEAGELFF	TGTGCCAGCCGAGTAGCGGGAGAGGCCGGGGAGCTGTTTTTT
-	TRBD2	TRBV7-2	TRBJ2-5	CASSLRLAHETQYF	TGTGCCAGCAGCTTACGACTAGCCCACGAGACCCAGTACTTC
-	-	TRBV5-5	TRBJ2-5	CASSLMGAAETQYF	TGTGCCAGCAGCCTTATGGGGGCAGCGGAGACCCAGTACTTC
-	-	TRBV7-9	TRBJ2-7	CASSSTRLYASYYEQYF	TGTGCCAGCAGCTCAACCCGACTCTACGCCTCCTACTACGAGCAGTACTTC
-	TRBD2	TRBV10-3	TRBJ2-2	CASSTSGWNTGELFF	TGTGCCAGCTCGACTAGCGGGTGGAACACCGGGGAGCTGTTTTTT
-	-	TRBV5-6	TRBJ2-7	CASSTYDEQYF	TGTGCCAGCTCTACTTACGACGAGCAGTACTTC
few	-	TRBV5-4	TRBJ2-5	CASSPRQGGQETQYF	TGTGCCAGCAGCCCCCGGCAGGGAGGCCAAGAGACCCAGTACTTC
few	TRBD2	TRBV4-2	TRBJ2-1	CASRQAGGPYNEQFF	TGTGCCAGCAGACAAGCGGGAGGACCCTACAATGAGCAGTTCTTC
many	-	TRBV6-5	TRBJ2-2	CASSGGPGELFF	TGTGCCAGCAGTGGGGGCCCGGGGGAGCTGTTTTTT
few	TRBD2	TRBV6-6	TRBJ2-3	CASRNLRGGTDTQYF	TGTGCCAGCAGGAATCTCCGGGGGGGCACAGATACGCAGTATTTT
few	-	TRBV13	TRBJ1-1	CASSPAWLNTEAFF	TGTGCCAGCAGCCCTGCCTGGCTGAACACTGAAGCTTTCTTT
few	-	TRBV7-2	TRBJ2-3	CASSLYAGSTDTQYF	TGTGCCAGCAGCTTATATGCGGGTTCCACAGATACGCAGTATTTT
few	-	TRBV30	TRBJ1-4	CACSGTPNEKLFF	TGTGCCTGCTCCGGGACACCAAATGAAAAACTGTTTTTT
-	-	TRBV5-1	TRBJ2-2	CASSLAGGLRRVAGELFF	TGCGCCAGCAGCTTGGCCGGGGGACTCCGAAGGGTGGCCGGGGAGCTGTTTTTT
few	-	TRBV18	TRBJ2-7	CASSPSGAAYEQYF	TGTGCCAGCTCACCATCAGGGGCCGCCTACGAGCAGTACTTC
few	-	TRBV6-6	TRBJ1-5	CASSPSLRLPDQPQHF	TGTGCCAGCAGCCCCTCTTTGCGGCTGCCCGATCAGCCCCAGCATTTT
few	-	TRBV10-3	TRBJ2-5	CAISEVRETQYF	TGTGCCATCAGTGAGGTCAGAGAGACCCAGTACTTC
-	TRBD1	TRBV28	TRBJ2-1	CASSLGWGGQGSNEQFF	TGTGCCAGCAGTTTAGGGTGGGGAGGACAGGGGTCCAATGAGCAGTTCTTC
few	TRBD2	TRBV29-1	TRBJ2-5	CSVVEGGETQYF	TGCAGCGTTGTGGAGGGAGGGGAGACCCAGTACTTC
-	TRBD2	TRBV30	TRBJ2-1	CAWSAGRTSSYNEQFF	TGTGCCTGGAGTGCCGGGAGGACCAGCTCCTACAATGAGCAGTTCTTC
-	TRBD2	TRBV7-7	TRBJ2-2	CASSFQGGDTGELFF	TGTGCCAGCAGCTTCCAGGGAGGGGACACCGGGGAGCTGTTTTTT
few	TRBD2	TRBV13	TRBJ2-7	CASSLGLAGGSWYF	TGTGCCAGCAGCCTGGGACTAGCGGGAGGGAGTTGGTACTTC
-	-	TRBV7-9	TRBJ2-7	CASSTSGTPTYEQYF	TGTGCCAGCAGCACTTCCGGGACACCGACCTACGAGCAGTACTTC
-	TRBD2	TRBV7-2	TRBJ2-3	CATPTSSSTDTQYF	TGTGCCACCCCGACTAGCTCTAGCACAGATACGCAGTATTTT
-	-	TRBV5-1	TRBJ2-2	CASSLVTGRTGELFF	TGCGCCAGCAGCTTGGTGACAGGGAGGACCGGGGAGCTGTTTTTT
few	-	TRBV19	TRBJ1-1	CASSLEQGWGTEAFF	TGTGCCAGTAGTCTTGAACAGGGATGGGGCACTGAAGCTTTCTTT
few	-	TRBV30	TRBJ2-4	CAWSQGWGLAKNIQYF	TGTGCCTGGAGCCAGGGCTGGGGGCTAGCCAAAAACATTCAGTACTTC
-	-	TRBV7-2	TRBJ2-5	CASSLGFGGETQYF	TGTGCCAGCAGCTTAGGGTTTGGGGGGGAGACCCAGTACTTC
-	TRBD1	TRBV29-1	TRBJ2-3	CSATDRDRQRDTQYF	TGCAGCGCAACCGACAGGGACCGACAAAGAGATACGCAGTATTTT
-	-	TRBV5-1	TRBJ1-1	CASSPFVTREAEAFF	TGCGCCAGCAGCCCTTTCGTAACCAGGGAGGCTGAAGCTTTCTTT
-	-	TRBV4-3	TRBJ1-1	CASSPETGGDTEAFF	TGCGCCAGCAGCCCCGAGACGGGGGGAGACACTGAAGCTTTCTTT
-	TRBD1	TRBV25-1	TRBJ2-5	CASSGQGFWETQYF	TGTGCCAGCAGCGGACAGGGGTTTTGGGAGACCCAGTACTTC
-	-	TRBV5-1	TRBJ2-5	CASSDTVPGGTQYF	TGCGCCAGCAGCGATACAGTGCCCGGTGGGACCCAGTACTTC
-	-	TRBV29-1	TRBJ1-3	CSVVWASGNTIYF	TGCAGCGTTGTCTGGGCCTCTGGAAACACCATATATTTT
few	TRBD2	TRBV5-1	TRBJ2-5	CASSFGARGGHQETQYF	TGCGCCAGCAGCTTTGGAGCGCGGGGGGGACACCAAGAGACCCAGTACTTC
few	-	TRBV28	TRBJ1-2	CASSFGGSGGYTF	TGTGCCAGCAGTTTTGGAGGGTCCGGCGGCTACACCTTC
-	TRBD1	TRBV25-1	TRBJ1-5	CASSRGQGAQHF	TGTGCCAGCAGTAGGGGACAGGGGGCCCAGCATTTT
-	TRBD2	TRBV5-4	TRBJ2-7	CASRSTSGSREQYF	TGTGCCAGCAGATCCACTAGCGGGAGTCGGGAGCAGTACTTC
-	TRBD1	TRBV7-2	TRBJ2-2	CASSATGGMGGELFF	TGTGCCAGCAGCGCTACAGGGGGCATGGGCGGGGAGCTGTTTTTT
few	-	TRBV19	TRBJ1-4	CASSPHHMTPEKLFF	TGTGCCAGTAGTCCCCACCACATGACACCTGAAAAACTGTTTTTT
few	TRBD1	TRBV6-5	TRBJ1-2	CASSLSWLAGGLGYTF	TGTGCCAGCAGTTTGTCTTGGCTTGCAGGGGGATTAGGCTACACCTTC
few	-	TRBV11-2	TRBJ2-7	CASSLDQRGALSYEQYF	TGTGCCAGCAGCTTAGATCAGCGCGGGGCCCTTTCCTACGAGCAGTACTTC
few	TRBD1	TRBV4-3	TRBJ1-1	CASSQDPRGRAEAFF	TGCGCCAGCAGCCAAGATCCCAGGGGGCGGGCTGAAGCTTTCTTT
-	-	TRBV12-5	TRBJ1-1	CASGLVLSGNTEAFF	TGTGCTAGTGGTTTGGTACTATCCGGGAACACTGAAGCTTTCTTT